Below are 14 T cell receptor beta chains sequenced from a single sample in a study of blood T cell repertoires in COVID-19. Repertoires were generated with immunoSEQ multiplex PCR, while TCRdb's copy carries only in-frame clones and drops some. Of approximately 330,000 clones listed, 90% are singletons. The sequenced sample was peripheral blood. All receptors derive from a woman aged 40 to 49 with COVID-19, enrolled during active disease.

This clone turned up a few times. This rearrangement joins TRBV30 to TRBJ2-3, with D possibly TRBD2 on 5 matching bases. V lost 2 bases to trimming and J lost 6 bases, with 9 bases between them. Germline lookup yields CDR1 GTSNPN and CDR2 SVGIG (reference sequence). CDR3 length: 12 amino acids. CDR3 nucleotides: TGTGCCTGGAGTTCCGGAGGCGATACGCAGTATTTT. It codes for CAWSSGGDTQYF. Full variable domain (missing parts from reference TRBV30 and TRBJ2-3): SQTIHQWPATLVQPVGSPLSLECTVEGTSNPNLYWYRQAAGRGLQLLFYSVGIGQISSEVPQNLSASRPQDRQFILSSKKLLLSDSGFYLCAWSSGGDTQYFGPGTRLTVL.

The V gene is TRBV11-2, the J gene TRBJ2-1, with D tentatively TRBD2 (5 bases). Germline values: CDR1 SGHAT, CDR2 FQNNGV. V was shortened by 7 bases and J by 9 bases, with 13 bases between the two germline ends. The CDR3 runs to 12 residues. This CDR3 is CASTPPSGEQFF. The CDR3 nucleotides are TGTGCCAGCACCCCGCCCAGCGGTGAGCAGTTCTTC.

J is TRBJ1-1 and V is TRBV6-2 or TRBV6-3; D is unclear. The CDR3 has 14 residues. From germline, CDR1 is MNHEY and CDR2 SVGEGT. Deletions cut 5 bases from V and 6 bases from J, with 16 bases between. The CDR3 sequence is CASSPRGTAPEAFF. CDR3 in DNA: TGTGCCAGCAGTCCCCGGGGTACAGCCCCTGAAGCTTTCTTT.

The chain carries TRBV7-6 and TRBJ1-4; D is possibly TRBD1 (5 bases). This CDR3 comprises 15 residues. V dropped 4 bases and J dropped 4 bases, with 13 bases sitting between them. Per the germline V gene, CDR1 is SGHVS and CDR2 is FNYEAQ. CDR3 DNA: TGTGCCAGCAGCTATGGGGGAGGGGTTAATGAAAAACTGTTTTTT. Its protein is CASSYGGGVNEKLFF.

V is TRBV19 and J is TRBJ1-3; D possibly corresponds to TRBD1 (5 bases). CDR1 is LNHDA and CDR2 is SQIVND in the germline V gene (reference sequence). CDR3 length: 16 residues. V was cut by 6 bases and J by 0 bases, with 15 bases left in between. The CDR3 DNA reads TGTGCCAGTAGCCGTAGACGGGGGAACTCTGGAAACACCATATATTTT. This sequence encodes CASSRRRGNSGNTIYF.

This chain links TRBV27 with TRBJ2-7; 8 bases map to TRBD1. The CDR3 is 12 residues long. V trimming: 6 bases; J trimming: 5 bases; junction bases outside the gene matches: 3. Germline V CDR1 and CDR2: MNHEY, SMNVEV (reference sequence). CDR3: CASSSGGHEQYF. The CDR3 nucleotides are TGTGCCAGCAGCTCAGGGGGCCACGAGCAGTACTTC.

The rearrangement joins TRBV5-1 to TRBJ1-1; the D gene is possibly TRBD1 (5 bases). The CDR3 is made up of 13 amino acids. V lost 7 bases to trimming and J lost 5 bases, with 15 bases between them. Germline V gene lookup returns CDR1 SGHRS and CDR2 YFSETQ. CDR3 DNA sequence: TGCGCCAGCGGACCCCCTGGGGGGACTGAAGCTTTCTTT. The encoded protein is CASGPPGGTEAFF.

The rearrangement uses TRBV4-2 and TRBJ2-5; D is perhaps TRBD2 (5 bases). Trimming removed 5 bases at V and 3 bases at J, with 13 bases between. The CDR3 spans 14 residues. The germline V gene encodes CDR1 LGHNA and CDR2 YNFKEQ. CDR3 DNA: TGTGCCAGCAGCTCCCACGGGGTTGAAGAGACCCAGTACTTC. Protein product: CASSSHGVEETQYF.

The chain is built from TRBV11-2 and TRBJ2-5; a possible D gene is TRBD2 (5 bases). The CDR3 runs 16 residues. CDR1 is SGHAT and CDR2 is FQNNGV in the germline V gene. The germline V and J ends were trimmed by 5 bases and 0 bases, with 16 bases remaining between them. The chain's CDR3 is CASSRSGGLYQETQYF. CDR3 bases: TGTGCCAGCAGCCGCTCAGGAGGCCTGTACCAAGAGACCCAGTACTTC. Supplemented by reference TRBV11-2 and TRBJ2-5, the full variable domain reads EAGVAQSPRYKIIEKRQSVAFWCNPISGHATLYWYQQILGQGPKLLIQFQNNGVVDDSQLPKDRFSAERLKGVDSTLKIQPAKLEDSAVYLCASSRSGGLYQETQYFGPGTRLLVL.

The chain uses TRBV30 and TRBJ2-7; tentatively, D is TRBD1 (7 bases). CDR3 size: 14 residues. The V gene lost 1 base and the J gene lost 3 bases, with 13 bases spanning the gap. Germline values: CDR1 GTSNPN, CDR2 SVGIG (reference sequence). The CDR3 nucleotides read TGTGCCTGGAGTGGGCGACAGGGAGGCTACGAGCAGTACTTC. Translating gives CAWSGRQGGYEQYF.

This clone was seen just once. The chain carries TRBV30 and TRBJ1-3; TRBD1 matches at 7 bases. This CDR3 is 17 amino acids long. Per the germline V gene, CDR1 is GTSNPN and CDR2 is SVGIG (reference sequence). Trimming took 5 bases from V and 0 from J; bases not matched to a gene: 13. The CDR3, as DNA: TGTGCCTGGCCTTTTCTCCCGGGACAGAACTCTGGAAACACCATATATTTT. This codes for CAWPFLPGQNSGNTIYF.

This sequence joins TRBV5-1 and TRBJ1-5; weak D call: TRBD1 (5 bases). Germline loops: CDR1 SGHRS, CDR2 YFSETQ. Between the trimmed V and J ends, which lost 7 bases and 0 bases, there was a span of 14 bases. The CDR3 runs 15 residues. The CDR3 here is CASRVGANSNQPQHF. CDR3 nucleotides: TGCGCCAGCCGTGTAGGGGCGAATAGCAATCAGCCCCAGCATTTT.

In this sample, this clone turned up a few times. The chain uses TRBV29-1 and TRBJ1-2; the D gene is possibly TRBD1 (6 bases). The CDR3 consists of 12 residues. V dropped 5 bases and J dropped 6 bases, with 13 bases sitting between them. Germline lookup yields CDR1 SQVTM and CDR2 ANQGSEA. The CDR3 sequence is CSVRAGVDGYTF. The CDR3 region has the DNA TGCAGCGTTCGGGCAGGGGTGGATGGCTACACCTTC.

The chain uses TRBV7-6 and TRBJ2-1; D uncertain. Germline CDR1 is SGHVS and CDR2 is FNYEAQ. The CDR3 runs 13 residues. Trimming removed 6 bases at V and 6 bases at J, with 12 bases between. The CDR3 sequence: CASSSLLGNEQFF. Written as DNA, the CDR3 is TGTGCCAGCAGTTCCCTTCTCGGCAATGAGCAGTTCTTC.